In this sample, the clone carrying this TCR beta chain turned up a few times. Per the germline V gene, CDR1 is KGHSH and CDR2 is LQKENI. This CDR3 has 15 residues. V lost 0 bases and J lost 7, with 14 bases in between. The data stem from a study of identical twins. A single record per CDR3 protein comes from TCRdb applying MiXCR to the 5' RACE reads. The sample has about 520,000 distinct CDR3 sequences, approximately 22% seen once. The same data also contributed to another study, on T cells expressing NK-cell markers. That paper notes: Among the experiments, several used an anti-gamma-delta TCR antibody to restrict sorting to alpha-beta TCR T cells.

The chain joins TRBV18 to TRBJ2-3; TRBD1 is a possible D gene (7 bases). The sample was CD4+ T cells sorted from blood. The receptor's source is a woman under 30 in good health. The CDR3 region is CASSPPEGASHTQYF. CDR3 sequence (DNA): TGTGCCAGCTCACCACCGGAGGGGGCAAGTCATACGCAGTATTTT.